This passage covers 22 T cell receptor beta chains from one sample sequenced in a study of shared clonotypes between healthy human individuals. Assay: immunoSEQ multiplex PCR; the TCRdb copy retains only in-frame clones and omits some. This sample carries some 680,000 clones, around 73% of them seen once, and the ten largest clones take around 1.7%. Material for sequencing was memory CD4+ T cells sorted from blood. Subset of the sample: CD45RA-negative fraction. The source of these receptors is a woman aged 25 to 39 in good health.

The chain carries TRBV29-1 and TRBJ2-3, with 7 bases that match TRBD2. V trimming: 5 bases; J trimming: 1 base; junction bases outside the gene matches: 6. The germline V gene encodes CDR1 SQVTM and CDR2 ANQGSEA. The CDR3 covers 14 residues. The CDR3 DNA follows: TGCAGCGTTCAACTAGCGACAGGCACAGATACGCAGTATTTT. It yields the protein CSVQLATGTDTQYF.

This chain joins TRBV14 and TRBJ1-1; D remains ambiguous. The V end lost 0 bases, the J end lost 0 bases, and 5 bases lay between the germline ends. Germline V lookup: CDR1 SGHDN, CDR2 FVKESK. The CDR3 totals 14 residues. The DNA for the CDR3 is TGTGCCAGCAGCCAAGACCTCTTGAACACTGAAGCTTTCTTT. Translating gives CASSQDLLNTEAFF.

The V gene is TRBV5-8, the J gene TRBJ1-1; the match to TRBD1 covers 7 bases. V dropped 0 bases and J dropped 4; count of bases not matched to a gene: 6. Germline values: CDR1 SGHTS, CDR2 YDEGEE. This CDR3 region has 15 residues. The CDR3 protein is CASSLAVGTATEAFF. The CDR3 nucleotides read TGTGCCAGCAGCTTGGCCGTCGGGACAGCCACTGAAGCTTTCTTT.

The J gene is TRBJ2-1, the V gene TRBV10-2; TRBD2 aligns across 10 bases. With V trimmed by 2 bases and J by 10 bases, 5 bases remained unmatched. This CDR3 is 14 amino acids long. Germline CDR1 WSHSY, CDR2 SAAADI. The CDR3 reads CASSESGRASEQFF. The CDR3 nucleotides read TGCGCCAGCAGTGAGAGCGGGAGGGCCTCGGAGCAGTTCTTC.

This chain links TRBV19 with TRBJ2-4, with D hard to call. Trimming removed 5 bases at V and 0 bases at J, with 17 bases between. CDR3 length equals 17 residues. Germline-derived CDR1 and CDR2 are LNHDA and SQIVND (reference sequence). CDR3 protein: CASSALQLLIAKNIQYF. CDR3 coding DNA: TGTGCCAGTAGTGCCCTACAGTTACTCATAGCCAAAAACATTCAGTACTTC.

CDR3 DNA sequence: TGTGCCAGCAAACCCCTGGGCAGCTCCTACGAGCAGTACTTC. Translating it yields CASKPLGSSYEQYF. The V call is TRBV6-1, the J call TRBJ2-7; D is undetermined. The CDR3 has 14 amino acids. Trimming took 7 bases from V and 0 from J, leaving 13 bases between them. Germline V gene data show CDR1 as MNHNS and CDR2 as SASEGT.

The V call is TRBV29-1, the J call TRBJ1-1, with D possibly being TRBD1 (6 bases). The germline V gene encodes CDR1 SQVTM and CDR2 ANQGSEA. Trimming cost V 4 bases and J 4 bases, with 10 bases left between them. The CDR3 extends over 12 amino acids. The CDR3 nucleotides are TGCAGCGTTGCCAAGGGGGGCACTGAAGCTTTCTTT. As protein: CSVAKGGTEAFF. Drawing the rest from reference TRBV29-1 and TRBJ1-1, the complete variable domain is SAVISQKPSRDICQRGTSLTIQCQVDSQVTMMFWYRQQPGQSLTLIATANQGSEATYESGFVIDKFPISRPNLTFSTLTVSNMSPEDSSIYLCSVAKGGTEAFFGQGTRLTVV.

On this clone: The same CDR3 is also encoded by other DNA sequences in this sample. V gene TRBV19 combines with J gene TRBJ1-1, with a tentative D call TRBD1 (6 bases). Germline assignment: CDR1 LNHDA and CDR2 SQIVND (reference sequence). Trimming cost V 5 bases and J 0 bases, with 10 bases left between them. The CDR3 runs to 14 residues. The CDR3 sequence: CASSWGQLNTEAFF. CDR3 coding DNA: TGTGCCAGTAGTTGGGGGCAGTTGAACACTGAAGCTTTCTTT.

This clone came up many times. This chain links TRBV6-6 with TRBJ2-1; D ambiguous. The CDR3 length is 13 residues. Trimming removed 7 bases at V and 0 bases at J, with 7 bases between. The germline gives CDR1 MNHNY, CDR2 SVGAGI (reference sequence). The chain's CDR3 is CASKVNSYNEQFF. In nucleotides, the CDR3 is TGTGCCAGCAAAGTTAACTCCTACAATGAGCAGTTCTTC.

The rearrangement uses TRBV19 and TRBJ2-5; 7 nucleotides match TRBD1. The germline V gene has CDR1 LNHDA and CDR2 SQIVND (reference sequence). Unmatched junction bases numbered 10, after V lost 5 bases and J lost 1 base. The CDR3 has 16 residues. Here the CDR3 DNA reads TGTGCCAGTAGTCCCACCGTCTACAGGGGCCAAGAGACCCAGTACTTC. Encoded protein: CASSPTVYRGQETQYF.

The chain has TRBV7-9 and TRBJ2-1; D may be TRBD2 (5 bases). V dropped 8 bases and J dropped 5 bases, with 10 bases sitting between them. Germline-derived CDR1 and CDR2 are SEHNR and FQNEAQ (reference sequence). This CDR3 has 12 residues. CDR3 DNA: TGTGCCAGCGTTAGCGCCAACAATGAGCAGTTCTTC. Its protein product is CASVSANNEQFF. Full variable domain (outside the CDR3, taken from reference TRBV7-9 and TRBJ2-1): DTGVSQNPRHKITKRGQNVTFRCDPISEHNRLYWYRQTLGQGPEFLTYFQNEAQLEKSRLLSDRFSAERPKGSFSTLEIQRTEQGDSAMYLCASVSANNEQFFGPGTRLTVL.

V and J are TRBV28 and TRBJ2-1, with 13 bases aligning to TRBD2. The V gene's germline CDR1 is MDHEN and CDR2 SYDVKM. The CDR3 runs 19 residues. The J segment lost 0 bases and the V segment lost 3 bases, leaving 8 bases of the junction unmatched. This CDR3 reads CASSFVWTSGGYSYNEQFF. The DNA of the CDR3 is TGTGCCAGCAGTTTTGTTTGGACTAGCGGGGGCTACTCCTACAATGAGCAGTTCTTC.

This sequence joins TRBV30 and TRBJ2-1, with D uncertain. The CDR3 totals 12 residues. The V end lost 5 bases, the J end lost 3 bases, and 8 bases lay between the germline ends. Per germline, CDR1 GTSNPN and CDR2 SVGIG (reference sequence). This CDR3 is CAWALVYNEQFF. The DNA for the CDR3 is TGTGCCTGGGCGTTGGTCTACAATGAGCAGTTCTTC.

The chain is built from TRBV27 and TRBJ2-5, with D unclear. The V gene lost 2 bases and the J gene lost 5 bases, with 15 bases spanning the gap. CDR1 is MNHEY, CDR2 SMNVEV, per germline (reference sequence). CDR3 size: 15 residues. CDR3 sequence: CASSLRPTEMETQYF. Here the CDR3 DNA reads TGTGCCAGCAGTTTAAGGCCTACCGAGATGGAGACCCAGTACTTC.

Regarding this clone: At the DNA level, this CDR3 is encoded by other sequences in the same sample as well. The chain carries TRBV19 and TRBJ1-5, with D tentatively TRBD1 (5 bases). The length of the CDR3 is 15 residues. The germline V gene has CDR1 LNHDA and CDR2 SQIVND (reference sequence). V was pared by 3 bases and J by 0 bases, with 9 bases between. CDR3 region: CASSIGGGSNQPQHF. As DNA, the CDR3 is TGTGCCAGTAGTATTGGGGGTGGTAGCAATCAGCCCCAGCATTTT.

This chain uses TRBV7-9 with TRBJ1-2; D perhaps matches TRBD1 (6 bases). Germline assignment: CDR1 SEHNR and CDR2 FQNEAQ (reference sequence). The CDR3 consists of 14 residues. V was clipped by 1 base and J by 3 bases, with 9 bases between them. The CDR3, as DNA: TGTGCCAGCAGCTTAGGGGGGGCTGACTATGGCTACACCTTC. Translation gives CASSLGGADYGYTF.

The chain uses TRBV25-1 and TRBJ2-7; TRBD1 aligns across 10 bases. The germline V gene encodes CDR1 MGHDK and CDR2 SYGVNS. Trimming took 10 bases from V and 4 from J; bases not matched to a gene: 7. The CDR3 sequence is 13 residues long. Here the CDR3 reads CATVGQGVYEQYF. The CDR3 coding sequence is TGTGCCACCGTAGGACAGGGGGTATACGAGCAGTACTTC.

The gene calls are TRBV5-1 and TRBJ2-1; D remains ambiguous. This CDR3 has 15 residues. Germline values: CDR1 SGHRS, CDR2 YFSETQ. Trimming took 7 bases from V and 0 from J, leaving 14 bases between them. For the CDR3, the DNA is TGCGCCAGCTTCGTCGCGTCGAGCTCCTACAATGAGCAGTTCTTC. The encoded protein is CASFVASSSYNEQFF. The full variable domain, completed using reference TRBV5-1 and TRBJ2-1, is KAGVTQTPRYLIKTRGQQVTLSCSPISGHRSVSWYQQTPGQGLQFLFEYFSETQRNKGNFPGRFSGRQFSNSRSEMNVSTLELGDSALYLCASFVASSSYNEQFFGPGTRLTVL.

The genes are TRBV11-2 and TRBJ2-7, with TRBD2 matching 7 bases. This CDR3 has 16 amino acids. V lost 2 bases to trimming and J lost 0 bases; unmatched junction nucleotides: 7. Germline V gene data show CDR1 as SGHAT and CDR2 as FQNNGV. The CDR3 nucleotides are TGTGCCAGCAGCTTATCATTGGCTAGCGGCTCCTACGAGCAGTACTTC. Translation gives CASSLSLASGSYEQYF.

This clone showed up many times. This chain links TRBV4-1 with TRBJ2-3, with 9 nucleotides matching TRBD1. The CDR3 covers 16 residues. Per the germline V gene, CDR1 is MGHRA and CDR2 is YSYEKL. The V and J ends lost 4 bases and 3 bases, in that order; junction bases with no gene match: 8. The CDR3 sequence: CASSLSTGGGTDTQYF. DNA for the CDR3: TGCGCCAGCAGCCTTTCGACAGGGGGAGGGACAGATACGCAGTATTTT.

The chain links TRBV11-2 to TRBJ2-7; D gene ambiguous. Deletions cut 5 bases from V and 1 base from J, with 15 bases between. Looked up from germline, CDR1 is SGHAT and CDR2 is FQNNGV. CDR3 length: 15 residues. The DNA of the CDR3 is TGTGCCAGCAGCCCCCTCGCTAGGGTTTCCTACGAGCAGTACTTC. It codes for CASSPLARVSYEQYF.

There are a few counts of this clone. V and J are TRBV28 and TRBJ2-2; the match to TRBD2 covers 8 bases. The V gene's germline CDR1 is MDHEN and CDR2 SYDVKM. J was trimmed by 0 bases and V by 8 bases; bases with no gene match: 8. The CDR3 loop spans 16 amino acids. CDR3 DNA: TGTGCCAGCCTTAGGATAGCGGGATCGAACACCGGGGAGCTGTTTTTT. Protein product: CASLRIAGSNTGELFF.